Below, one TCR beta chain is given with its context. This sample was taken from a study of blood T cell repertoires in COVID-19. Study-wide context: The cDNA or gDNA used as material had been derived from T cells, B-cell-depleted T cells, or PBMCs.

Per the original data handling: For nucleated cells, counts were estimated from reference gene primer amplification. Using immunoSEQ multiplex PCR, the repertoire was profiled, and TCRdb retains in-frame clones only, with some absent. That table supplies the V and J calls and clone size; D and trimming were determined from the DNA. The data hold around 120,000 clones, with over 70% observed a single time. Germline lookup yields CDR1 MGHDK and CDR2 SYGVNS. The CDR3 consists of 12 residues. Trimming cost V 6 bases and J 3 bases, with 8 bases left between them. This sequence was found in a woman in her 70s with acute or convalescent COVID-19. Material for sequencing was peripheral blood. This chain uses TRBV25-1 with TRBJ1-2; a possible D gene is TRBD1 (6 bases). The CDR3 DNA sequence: TGTGCCAGCAGCCAGGGGTACTATGGCTACACCTTC. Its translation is CASSQGYYGYTF.